This T cell receptor beta chain comes out of a study of shared clonotypes between healthy human individuals. The study's findings and limits: The small donor group covered limited genetic and exposure diversity.

V lost 0 bases and J lost 4, with 10 bases in between. Germline CDR1 reads MNHNY; CDR2 reads SVGAGI (reference sequence). The CDR3 is 14 residues long. Nashville, Tennessee was home to all donors, each a Caucasian adult. The assay was immunoSEQ multiplex PCR, and TCRdb's table has in-frame clones only and misses some. The repertoire consists of some 510,000 clones, with 79% occurring once and the leading ten covering about an eighth. This clone was detected once. Its antigen is unknown. V and J are TRBV6-6 and TRBJ2-7; the D call may be TRBD1 or TRBD2 (5 bases each). This TCR was recovered from a woman between 40 and 50 years old in good health. Some clones in this sample may be carry-over from other donors' samples. The sequenced sample was PBMCs. CDR3 DNA sequence: TGTGCCAGCAGTTACTCCCGGGGCTCGTACGAGCAGTACTTC. Translating it yields CASSYSRGSYEQYF.